This T cell receptor beta chain was recorded in a study of blood T cells in healthy people across ages. Study conclusions and caveats: Nothing was known about donor CMV status, and this possibly confounded expanded clonotype changes.

A word on this clonotype: Antigen unknown.

Germline lookup yields CDR1 SGHRS and CDR2 YFSETQ. This CDR3 comprises 14 residues. V was pared by 4 bases and J by 7 bases, with 18 bases between. Using a J-beta primer mix together with a sample-barcoded 5' primer, a second PCR was run for about 7 to 12 cycles. TCRdb recomputed calls from the 5' RACE reads with MiXCR, one row per CDR3 protein. The sample lists roughly 2 million distinct CDR3 sequences; roughly 49% were seen once. The genes are TRBV5-1 and TRBJ2-7; tentative D call: TRBD2 (5 bases). This sequence was found in a woman aged 40 to 50 in good health. The material sequenced was blood. CDR3 sequence reads: CASSKEVLPREQYF. CDR3 sequence (DNA): TGCGCCAGCAGCAAGGAGGTCCTTCCTAGGGAGCAGTACTTC.